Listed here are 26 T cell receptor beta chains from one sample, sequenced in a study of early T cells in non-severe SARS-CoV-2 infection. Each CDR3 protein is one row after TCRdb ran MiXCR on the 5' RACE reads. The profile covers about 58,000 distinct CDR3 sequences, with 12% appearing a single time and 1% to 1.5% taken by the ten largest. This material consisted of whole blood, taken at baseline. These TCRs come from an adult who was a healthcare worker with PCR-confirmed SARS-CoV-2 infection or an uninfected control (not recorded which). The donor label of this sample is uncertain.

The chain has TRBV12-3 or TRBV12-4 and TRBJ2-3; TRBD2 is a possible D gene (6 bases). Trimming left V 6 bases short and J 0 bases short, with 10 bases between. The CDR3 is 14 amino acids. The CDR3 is CASRTGLSTDTQYF. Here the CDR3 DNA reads TGTGCCAGCAGGACGGGACTCAGCACAGATACGCAGTATTTT.

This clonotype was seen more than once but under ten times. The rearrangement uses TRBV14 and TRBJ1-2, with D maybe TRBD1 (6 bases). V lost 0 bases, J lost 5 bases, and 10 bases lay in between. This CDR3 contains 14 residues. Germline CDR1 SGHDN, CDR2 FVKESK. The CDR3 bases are TGTGCCAGCAGCCAAGAAGGGGGAGGTTATGGCTACACCTTC. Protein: CASSQEGGGYGYTF.

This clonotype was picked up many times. CDR3 DNA: TGCGCCAGCAGCCTGAGTTCGTGGGGGGAGACTGAAGCTTTCTTT. Its protein product is CASSLSSWGETEAFF. The V call is TRBV4-1, the J call TRBJ1-1; possible D gene TRBD1, 5 bases. V was cut by 4 bases and J by 5 bases, with 17 bases left in between. CDR1 MGHRA and CDR2 YSYEKL come from the germline V gene. There are 15 residues in the CDR3.

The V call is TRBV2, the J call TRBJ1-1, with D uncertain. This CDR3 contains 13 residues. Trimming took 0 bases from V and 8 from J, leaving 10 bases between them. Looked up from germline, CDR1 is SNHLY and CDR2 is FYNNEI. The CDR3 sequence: CASSEARTVEAFF. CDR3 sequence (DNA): TGTGCCAGCAGTGAAGCTCGCACGGTGGAAGCTTTCTTT.

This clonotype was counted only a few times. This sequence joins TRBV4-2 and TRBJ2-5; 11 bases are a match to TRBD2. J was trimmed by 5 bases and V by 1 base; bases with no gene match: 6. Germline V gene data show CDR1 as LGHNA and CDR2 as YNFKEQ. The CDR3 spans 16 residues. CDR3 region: CASSQVPTSGVETQYF. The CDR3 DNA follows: TGTGCCAGCAGCCAAGTGCCGACTAGCGGGGTGGAGACCCAGTACTTC.

CDR3 loop: CASTRLLGQGAADTQYF. The CDR3 DNA follows: TGTGCCAGCACCCGTCTTCTGGGACAGGGGGCGGCAGATACGCAGTATTTT. The V gene is TRBV6-1, the J gene TRBJ2-3, with 12 bases identical to TRBD1. Germline lookup yields CDR1 MNHNS and CDR2 SASEGT. Losses at the gene ends were 7 bases for V and 4 bases for J; bases not matched to a gene: 12. This CDR3 is 17 amino acids long.

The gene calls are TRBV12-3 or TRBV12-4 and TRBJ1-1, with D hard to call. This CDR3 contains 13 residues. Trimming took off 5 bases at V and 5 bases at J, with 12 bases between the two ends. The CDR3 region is CASSTLRLTEAFF. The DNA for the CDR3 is TGTGCCAGCAGTACCCTTCGTCTGACTGAAGCTTTCTTT.

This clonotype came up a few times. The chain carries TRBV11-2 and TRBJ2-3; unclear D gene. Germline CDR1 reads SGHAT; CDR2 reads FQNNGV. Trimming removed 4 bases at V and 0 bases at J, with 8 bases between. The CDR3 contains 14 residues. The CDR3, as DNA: TGTGCCAGCAGCTCCGGATGGAGCACAGATACGCAGTATTTT. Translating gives CASSSGWSTDTQYF.

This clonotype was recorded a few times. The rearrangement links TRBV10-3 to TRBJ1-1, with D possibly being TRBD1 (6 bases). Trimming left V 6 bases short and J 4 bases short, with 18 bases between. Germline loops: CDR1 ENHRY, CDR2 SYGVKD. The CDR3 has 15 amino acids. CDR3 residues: CAIRALRGVSTEAFF. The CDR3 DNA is TGTGCCATCAGGGCACTCAGGGGAGTGAGCACTGAAGCTTTCTTT.

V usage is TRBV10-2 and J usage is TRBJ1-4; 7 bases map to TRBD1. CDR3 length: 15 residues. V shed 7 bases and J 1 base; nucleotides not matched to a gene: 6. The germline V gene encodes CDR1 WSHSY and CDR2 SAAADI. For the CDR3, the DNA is TGCGCCAGCACCCGCGGACAGGAAACTAATGAAAAACTGTTTTTT. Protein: CASTRGQETNEKLFF.

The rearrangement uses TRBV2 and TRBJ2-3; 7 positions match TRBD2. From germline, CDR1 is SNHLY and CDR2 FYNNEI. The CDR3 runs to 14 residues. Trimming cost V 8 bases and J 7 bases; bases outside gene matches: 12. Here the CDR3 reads CASWSGGTYHTQYF. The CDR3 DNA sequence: TGTGCCAGCTGGTCCGGGGGGACTTACCATACGCAGTATTTT.

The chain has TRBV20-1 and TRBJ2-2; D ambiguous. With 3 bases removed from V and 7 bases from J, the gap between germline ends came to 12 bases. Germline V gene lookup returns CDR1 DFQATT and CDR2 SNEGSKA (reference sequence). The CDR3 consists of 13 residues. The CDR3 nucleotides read TGCAGTGCTAGGGCCTTCCAGGTCGGGGAGCTGTTTTTT. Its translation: CSARAFQVGELFF.

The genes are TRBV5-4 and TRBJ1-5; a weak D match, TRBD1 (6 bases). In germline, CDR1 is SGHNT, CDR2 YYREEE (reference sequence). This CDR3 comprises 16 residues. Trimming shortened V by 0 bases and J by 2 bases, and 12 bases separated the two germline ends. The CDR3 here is CASSLDGGYGNQPQHF. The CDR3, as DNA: TGTGCCAGCAGCTTGGACGGGGGCTACGGCAATCAGCCCCAGCATTTT.

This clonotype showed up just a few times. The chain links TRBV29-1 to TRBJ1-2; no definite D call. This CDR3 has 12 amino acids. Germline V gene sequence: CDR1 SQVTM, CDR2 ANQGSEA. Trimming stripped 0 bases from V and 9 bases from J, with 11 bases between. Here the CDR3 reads CSVEDVRGSYTF. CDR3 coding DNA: TGCAGCGTTGAAGATGTACGGGGAAGCTACACCTTC.

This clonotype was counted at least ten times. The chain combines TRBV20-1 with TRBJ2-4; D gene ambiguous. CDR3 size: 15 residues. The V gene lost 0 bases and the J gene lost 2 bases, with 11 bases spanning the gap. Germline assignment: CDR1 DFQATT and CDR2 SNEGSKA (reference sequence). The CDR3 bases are TGCAGTGCTAGAGATCGGGTCAGTCCCAAAAACATTCAGTACTTC. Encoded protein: CSARDRVSPKNIQYF.

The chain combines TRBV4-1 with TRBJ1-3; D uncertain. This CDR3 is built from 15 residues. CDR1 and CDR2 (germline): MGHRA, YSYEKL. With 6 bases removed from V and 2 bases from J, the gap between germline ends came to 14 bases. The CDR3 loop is CASSASWTTGNTIYF. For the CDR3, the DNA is TGCGCCAGCAGTGCATCATGGACTACTGGAAACACCATATATTTT.

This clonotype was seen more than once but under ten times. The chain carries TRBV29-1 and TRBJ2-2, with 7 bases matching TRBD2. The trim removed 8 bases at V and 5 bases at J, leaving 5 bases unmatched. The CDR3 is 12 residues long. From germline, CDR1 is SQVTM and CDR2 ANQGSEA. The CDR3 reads CSSSGVTGELFF. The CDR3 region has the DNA TGCAGCTCAAGCGGGGTTACCGGGGAGCTGTTTTTT.

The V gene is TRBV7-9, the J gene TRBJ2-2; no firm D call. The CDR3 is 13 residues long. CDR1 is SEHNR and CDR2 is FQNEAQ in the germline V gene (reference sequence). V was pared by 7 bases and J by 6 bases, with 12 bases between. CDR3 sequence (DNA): TGTGCCAGCATAATACAAGGCCCCGGGGAGCTGTTTTTT. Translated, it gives CASIIQGPGELFF.

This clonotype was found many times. The CDR3 loop reads CASSLATDNTEAFF. The CDR3 DNA follows: TGCGCCAGCAGCTTGGCTACCGACAACACTGAAGCTTTCTTT. The chain uses TRBV5-1 and TRBJ1-1; no firm D call. With 0 bases removed from V and 2 bases from J, the gap between germline ends came to 8 bases. CDR1 and CDR2 from the germline V gene are SGHRS and YFSETQ. The CDR3 spans 14 residues.

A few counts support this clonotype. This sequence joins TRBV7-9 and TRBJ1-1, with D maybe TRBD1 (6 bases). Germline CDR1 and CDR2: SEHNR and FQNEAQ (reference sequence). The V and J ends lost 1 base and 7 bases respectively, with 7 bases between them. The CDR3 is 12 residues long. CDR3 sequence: CASSLDRDEAFF. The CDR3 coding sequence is TGTGCCAGCAGCTTAGACAGGGATGAAGCTTTCTTT.

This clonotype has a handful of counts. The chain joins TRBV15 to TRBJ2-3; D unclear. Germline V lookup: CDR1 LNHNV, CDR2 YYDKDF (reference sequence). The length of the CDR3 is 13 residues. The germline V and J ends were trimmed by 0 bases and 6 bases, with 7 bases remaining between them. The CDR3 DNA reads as TGTGCCACCAGCAGAGAGGGCTACGATACGCAGTATTTT. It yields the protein CATSREGYDTQYF.

CDR3 nucleotide sequence: TGCAGCGCCACCGGGGCTACGAGAATCGAGACCCAGTACTTC. It encodes CSATGATRIETQYF. J is TRBJ2-5 and V is TRBV29-1; D is perhaps TRBD1 or TRBD2 (5 bases each). This CDR3 comprises 14 residues. The germline V gene has CDR1 SQVTM and CDR2 ANQGSEA. The V end lost 7 bases, the J end lost 5 bases, and 20 bases lay between the germline ends.

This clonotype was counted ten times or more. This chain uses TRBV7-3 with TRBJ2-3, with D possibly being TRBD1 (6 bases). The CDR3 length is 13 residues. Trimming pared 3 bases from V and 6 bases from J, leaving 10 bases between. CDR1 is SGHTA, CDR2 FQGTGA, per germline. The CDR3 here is CASSFQGFDTQYF. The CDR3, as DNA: TGTGCCAGCAGCTTTCAGGGGTTCGATACGCAGTATTTT.

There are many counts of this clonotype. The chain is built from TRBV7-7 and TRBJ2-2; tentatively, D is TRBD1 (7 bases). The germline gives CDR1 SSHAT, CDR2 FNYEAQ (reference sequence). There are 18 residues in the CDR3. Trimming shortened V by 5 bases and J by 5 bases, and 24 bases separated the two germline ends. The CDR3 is CASSVRAGAGGGTGELFF. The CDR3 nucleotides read TGTGCCAGCAGCGTTCGCGCTGGGGCAGGGGGAGGAACCGGGGAGCTGTTTTTT.

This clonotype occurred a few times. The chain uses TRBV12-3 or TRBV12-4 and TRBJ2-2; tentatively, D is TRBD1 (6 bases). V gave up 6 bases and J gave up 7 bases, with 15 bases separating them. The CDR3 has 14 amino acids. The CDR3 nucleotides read TGTGCCAGCAGGCCGGGACATCGCGTCGGGGAGCTGTTTTTT. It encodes CASRPGHRVGELFF.

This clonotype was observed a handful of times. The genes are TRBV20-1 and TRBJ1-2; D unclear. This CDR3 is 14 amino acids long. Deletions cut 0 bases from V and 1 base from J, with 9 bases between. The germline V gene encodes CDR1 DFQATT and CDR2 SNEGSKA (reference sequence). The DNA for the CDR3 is TGCAGTGCTAGAGATGGCGGCTATAACTATGGCTACACCTTC. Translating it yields CSARDGGYNYGYTF.